This TCR beta chain appears in the sequencing data of a study of blood T cell repertoires in COVID-19. Whole-study context: PBMCs, B-cell-depleted T cells, or T cells were the source of the cDNA or gDNA that made up the material.

Data came from immunoSEQ multiplex PCR; TCRdb stores just in-frame clones and leaves some out. The data contain under 95,000 clones, approximately 82% of them singletons. A single count supports this clone. This CDR3 has 13 amino acids. Germline CDR1 LNHNV, CDR2 YYDKDF (reference sequence). V was clipped by 1 base and J by 2 bases, with 5 bases between them. Sequenced input: peripheral blood. This TCR was recovered from a human donor in a cohort sampled during active COVID-19. The chain recombines TRBV15 with TRBJ1-1; D remains ambiguous. CDR3: CATSRGANTEAFF. In DNA, the CDR3 is TGTGCCACCAGCAGAGGGGCTAACACTGAAGCTTTCTTT.